The sequence of this T cell receptor (beta chain) was determined in a study of T cells in Graves' hyperthyroidism and ophthalmopathy. The CDR3 contains 13 residues. Germline CDR1 and CDR2: LGHDT and YNNKEL (reference sequence). Trimming stripped 4 bases from V and 5 bases from J, with 12 bases between. The study based diagnoses on clinical symptoms, serum thyroxine and TRAb, thyroid ultrasound and orbital computed tomography. This sample holds PBMCs from roughly 10 ml fresh peripheral blood. RNA transcripts were the template for amplifying TCR beta CDR3 regions. HTBI primers were employed in a first-round RT-PCR of the TCR CDR3. TCRdb re-called the multiplex PCR reads with MiXCR, one entry per CDR3 protein. The profile shows more than 600,000 distinct CDR3 sequences, roughly 17% of them singletons.

The gene calls are TRBV3-1 and TRBJ2-7; perhaps TRBD1 as D (6 bases). The source material was blood. The TCR comes from a man between 18 and 35 years old with Graves' hyperthyroidism. CDR3 sequence reads: CASSPTGTNEQYF. The CDR3 region has the DNA TGTGCCAGCAGCCCCACCGGGACAAACGAGCAGTACTTC.